Included here is one TCR beta chain sequence, with context. Its antigen specificity is not known. Base qualities are not provided; no much larger clone lies one nucleotide away. This sample is part of a study of blood T cell repertoires in COVID-19 (TCRdb year 2020). Study-wide context: The collaborator samples originated in the United States, Italy and Spain and spanned the acute and convalescent phases of COVID-19. The prospective study material was composed of cDNA or gDNA derived from T cells, B-cell-depleted T cells, or PBMCs. Deeply sampled blood TCRbeta repertoires from subjects exposed to, actively infected with, or recovered from COVID-19 were included in the dataset. The repertoires were made available in a free public database intended to serve as a resource for research on the immune response to SARS-CoV-2. The samples were drawn from the first 160 participants of the ongoing ImmuneRACE study and from more than 1,000 subjects provided by 6 global collaborators. Sample metadata almost always included a de-identified subject ID, COVID-19 status, age in years and sex. Where available, HLA class I and class II types were taken from metadata supplied by the sample provider and were not determined by assay-based typing.

From a lookup of the germline V gene, CDR1 and CDR2 are LGHNA and YNFKEQ. The CDR3 runs 16 residues from the cysteine to the phenylalanine. Only CDR3 DNA is held: 48 bases, read in frame from base 1. Germline trimming: 1 base from V, 6 bases from J; junction bases outside gene matches: 8. The immunoSEQ Assay, a bias-controlled multiplex PCR, was used to amplify TCRbeta CDR3 regions from genomic DNA. From the authors' description of their analysis: Within the assay, amplification of reference gene primers was used to estimate how many nucleated cells each sample contained. To quantify the absolute abundance of each unique TCRbeta CDR3 rearrangement, sequence reads were collapsed and filtered. For each sample, productive Simpson clonality was calculated by taking the square root of Simpson's diversity index across productive rearrangements. The table comes from immuneACCESS by way of TCRdb, which keeps in-frame sequences with V and J called. Part of the clones is missing from these tables; in studies checked, under half for an unresolved V gene and the rest for unknown reasons. Clone size and the V and J calls come from that table; the DNA yielded D and trimming. Present in this sample are roughly 300,000 clones, about 82% of which were seen just once. The ten largest account for around 1.5% of the sample.

The collaborating institutions used their own protocols to collect whole blood in K2EDTA tubes. For TCRbeta analysis, collaborators shipped samples in one of three forms: frozen whole blood, isolated PBMCs, or DNA extracted from either of those sample types. Overall study outcomes, separate from this receptor: Clinical and demographic metadata were provided uncurated, with the amount varying by source and participant.

The rearrangement combines TRBV4-2 with TRBJ1-5; 8 of the junction bases match TRBD1. This clonotype was obtained from a woman in her fifties or sixties with acute or convalescent COVID-19. What was sequenced was peripheral blood. Read as DNA, the sequence is TGTGCCAGCAGCCAAGTCGTCGCAGGGGGCGGTCAGCCCCAGCATTTT. This translates into CASSQVVAGGGQPQHF.